This TCR beta chain was sequenced in a study of blood T cell repertoires in COVID-19. The length of the CDR3 is 14 residues. Trimming at V came to 7 bases and at J to 5 bases, leaving 6 bases not matched to a gene. Per germline, CDR1 ENHRY and CDR2 SYGVKD. Repertoires were generated with immunoSEQ multiplex PCR, while TCRdb's copy carries only in-frame clones and drops some. The table records about 140,000 clones, around 86% of them present only once. This clonotype was sampled from a man in his fifties or sixties with active COVID-19. The V call is TRBV10-3, the J call TRBJ1-4; 8 bases are shared with TRBD1. The specimen was peripheral blood. The CDR3 loop reads CAINAGGINEKLFF. CDR3 nucleotides: TGTGCCATCAATGCAGGGGGCATCAATGAAAAACTGTTTTTT.